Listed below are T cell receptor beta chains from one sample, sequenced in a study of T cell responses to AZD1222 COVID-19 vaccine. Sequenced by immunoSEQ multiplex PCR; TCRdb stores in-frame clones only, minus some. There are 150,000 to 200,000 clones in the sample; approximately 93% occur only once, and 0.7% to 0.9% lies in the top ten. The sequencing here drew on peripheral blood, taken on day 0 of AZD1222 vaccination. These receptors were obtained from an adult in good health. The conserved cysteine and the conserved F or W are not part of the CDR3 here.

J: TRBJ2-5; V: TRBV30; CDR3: AWELTGGETQY
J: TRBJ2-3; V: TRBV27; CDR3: ASSSPGLAGNIDTQY
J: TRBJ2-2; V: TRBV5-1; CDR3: ASSLFGQLNTGELF
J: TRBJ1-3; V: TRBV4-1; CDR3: ASSRYGDNSGNTIY
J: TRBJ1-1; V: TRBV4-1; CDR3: ASNRQGAEGHTVEAF
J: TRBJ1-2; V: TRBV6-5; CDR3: ASSYSQGLYGYT
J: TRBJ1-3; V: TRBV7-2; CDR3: ASSLVGAGHSGNTIY
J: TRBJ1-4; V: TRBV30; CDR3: AWSVLGADHGEKLF
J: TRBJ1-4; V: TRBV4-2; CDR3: ASSQDLVTGEKLF
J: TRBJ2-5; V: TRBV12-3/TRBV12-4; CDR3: ASSFGETQY
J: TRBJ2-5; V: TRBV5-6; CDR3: ASSLGDWGAPPQETQY
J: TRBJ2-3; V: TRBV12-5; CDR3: ASGLVLTFSTDTQY
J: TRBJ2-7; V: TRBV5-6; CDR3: ASSLYGEQY
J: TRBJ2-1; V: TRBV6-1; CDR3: ASSEAPSSYNEQF
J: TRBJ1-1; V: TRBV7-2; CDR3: ASSSTVMNTEAF
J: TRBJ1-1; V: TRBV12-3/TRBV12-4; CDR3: ASSPTRNTEAF
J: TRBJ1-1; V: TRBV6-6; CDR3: ASSYFRRVGTEAF
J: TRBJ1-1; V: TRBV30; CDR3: AWRAAALIQAF
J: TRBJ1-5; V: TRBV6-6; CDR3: ASSYGTYQPQH
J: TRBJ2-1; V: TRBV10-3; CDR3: AISGGGQYNEQF
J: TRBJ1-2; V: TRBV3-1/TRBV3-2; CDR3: ASSQEDRLYGYT
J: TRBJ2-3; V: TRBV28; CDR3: ASSLVVSETQY